This TCR beta chain originates from a study of vaccination and CD4 T cells after COVID-19. For the study at large: Six men and four women formed the convalescents, two being Hispanic.

Treatment here: approximately nine-day PBMC culture with coronavirus spike peptide pools or control peptides (ViraFEST assay). CD4+ T cells were isolated by negative selection after around 11 days of culture. Concerning this clonotype: Antigen specificity is unknown.

At the Johns Hopkins FTIC core, DNA taken from cultured CD4+ T cells was sequenced by way of the Oncomine TCR Beta short-read assay. Each CDR3 protein gets one entry after TCRdb re-called the PCR reads with MiXCR. The sample holds over 3,000 distinct CDR3 sequences, 71% seen once. The ends were cut back, 7 bases at V and 7 bases at J, with 17 bases in the middle. The germline CDR1 and CDR2 sequences are SGHTA and FQGNSA. The CDR3 is made up of 14 amino acids. The sequence derives from a human donor who had recovered from COVID-19. Material: CD4+ T cells from blood, cultured in vitro. The genes are TRBV7-2 and TRBJ1-3; TRBD1 might be the D (5 bases). The DNA for the CDR3 is TGTGCCAGCATCCCGGGGGGGACGGGGAACACCATATATTTT. Amino acids: CASIPGGTGNTIYF.